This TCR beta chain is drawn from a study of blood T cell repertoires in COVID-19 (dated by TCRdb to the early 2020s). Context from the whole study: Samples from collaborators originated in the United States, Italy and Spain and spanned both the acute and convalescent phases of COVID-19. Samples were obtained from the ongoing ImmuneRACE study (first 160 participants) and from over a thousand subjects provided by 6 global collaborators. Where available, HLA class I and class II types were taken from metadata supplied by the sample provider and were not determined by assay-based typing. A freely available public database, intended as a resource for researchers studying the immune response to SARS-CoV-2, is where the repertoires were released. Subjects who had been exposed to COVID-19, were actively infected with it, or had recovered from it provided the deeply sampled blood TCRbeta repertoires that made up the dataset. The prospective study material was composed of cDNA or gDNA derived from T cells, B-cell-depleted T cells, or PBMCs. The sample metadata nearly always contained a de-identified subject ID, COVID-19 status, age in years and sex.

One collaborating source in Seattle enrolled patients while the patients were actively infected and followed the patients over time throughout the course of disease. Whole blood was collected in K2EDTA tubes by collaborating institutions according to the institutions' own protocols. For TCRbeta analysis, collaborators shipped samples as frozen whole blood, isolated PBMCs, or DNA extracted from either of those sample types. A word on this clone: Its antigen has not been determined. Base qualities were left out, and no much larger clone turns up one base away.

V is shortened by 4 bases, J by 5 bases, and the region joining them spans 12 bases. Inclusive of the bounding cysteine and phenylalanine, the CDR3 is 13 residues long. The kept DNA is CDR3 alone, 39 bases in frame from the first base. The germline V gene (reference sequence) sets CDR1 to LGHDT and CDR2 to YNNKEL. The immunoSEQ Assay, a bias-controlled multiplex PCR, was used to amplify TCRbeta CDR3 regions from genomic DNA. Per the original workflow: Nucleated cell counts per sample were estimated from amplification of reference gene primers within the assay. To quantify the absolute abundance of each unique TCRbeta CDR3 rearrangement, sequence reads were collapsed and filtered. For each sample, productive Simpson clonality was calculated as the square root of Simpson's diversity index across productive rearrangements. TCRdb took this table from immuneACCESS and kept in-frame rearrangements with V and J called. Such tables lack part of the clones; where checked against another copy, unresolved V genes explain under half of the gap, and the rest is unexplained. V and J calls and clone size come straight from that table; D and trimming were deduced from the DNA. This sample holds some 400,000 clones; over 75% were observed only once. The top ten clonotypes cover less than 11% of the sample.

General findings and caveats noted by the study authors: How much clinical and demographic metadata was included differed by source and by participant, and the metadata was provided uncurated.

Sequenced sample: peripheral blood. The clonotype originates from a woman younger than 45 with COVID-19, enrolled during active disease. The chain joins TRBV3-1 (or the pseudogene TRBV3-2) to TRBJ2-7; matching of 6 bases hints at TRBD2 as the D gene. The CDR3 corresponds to CASSPTSFHEQYF. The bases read TGTGCCAGCAGCCCAACTAGCTTTCACGAGCAGTACTTC.